The 9 T cell receptor beta chains in this list originate from one sample, sequenced in a study of vaccination effects on CD4 cells after COVID-19. Peptide-pool stimulation followed by sequencing identified expanded antigen-specific CD4+ clonotypes in the ViraFEST assay. On roughly day 10 of culture, CD4+ T cells were separated out. Either the mRNA-1273 or the BNT162b2 vaccine was given to participants as two doses. These receptors' targets are unknown. Assay: immunoSEQ multiplex PCR; the TCRdb copy retains only in-frame clones and omits some. Counted here are about 24,000 clones, roughly two thirds occurring once; the ten biggest clones make up over 8%. This material consisted of CD4+ T cells from PBMCs cultured with SARS-CoV-2 spike peptides, taken after COVID-19 vaccination. These receptors were obtained from a human donor who received a COVID-19 vaccine.

The rearrangement links TRBV27 to TRBJ2-5; 7 bases agree with TRBD2. Germline CDR1 reads MNHEY; CDR2 reads SMNVEV (reference sequence). The CDR3 consists of 14 residues. The trim removed 6 bases at V and 2 bases at J, leaving 6 bases unmatched. The CDR3 here is CASRQTSAQETQYF. CDR3 nucleotides: TGTGCCAGCAGACAAACTAGCGCGCAAGAGACCCAGTACTTC.

The chain combines TRBV27 with TRBJ2-7; D possibly corresponds to TRBD1 (6 bases). The CDR3 has 15 residues. Looked up from germline, CDR1 is MNHEY and CDR2 is SMNVEV (reference sequence). Deletions cut 0 bases from V and 3 bases from J, with 12 bases between. The CDR3: CASSLSRDIFYEQYF. CDR3 nucleotides: TGTGCCAGCAGTTTATCTCGGGACATTTTCTACGAGCAGTACTTC.

Sample share makes this clone medium-sized (0.01 to 0.1%). The V and J genes are TRBV27 and TRBJ2-7; D is unclear. Germline V gene sequence: CDR1 MNHEY, CDR2 SMNVEV (reference sequence). Between the trimmed V and J ends, which lost 2 bases and 2 bases, there was a span of 10 bases. This CDR3 spans 14 amino acids. CDR3 amino acids: CASSLNPLTYEQYF. The CDR3 DNA reads TGTGCCAGCAGTTTAAACCCTCTTACCTACGAGCAGTACTTC.

This clone was observed a single time. V and J are TRBV5-5 and TRBJ2-1, with 9 bases fitting TRBD2. V was clipped by 6 bases and J by 7 bases; unmatched bases: 14. The CDR3 extends over 16 amino acids. Per germline, CDR1 SGHKS and CDR2 YYEKEE (reference sequence). Here the CDR3 DNA reads TGTGCCAGCATCGGGACTAGCCACTCTCGGGCGAATGAGCAGTTCTTC. Protein sequence: CASIGTSHSRANEQFF. Filled out from reference TRBV5-5 and TRBJ2-1, the complete variable domain reads DAGVTQSPTHLIKTRGQQVTLRCSPISGHKSVSWYQQVLGQGPQFIFQYYEKEERGRGNFPDRFSARQFPNYSSELNVNALLLGDSALYLCASIGTSHSRANEQFFGPGTRLTVL.

This clone came up once. The V and J genes are TRBV7-9 and TRBJ2-7; perhaps TRBD2 as D (5 bases). Trimming cost V 0 bases and J 7 bases, with 10 bases left between them. Germline V gene lookup returns CDR1 SEHNR and CDR2 FQNEAQ (reference sequence). The CDR3 loop spans 13 amino acids. The chain's CDR3 is CASSLAGVVEQYF. CDR3 in DNA: TGTGCCAGCAGCTTAGCGGGAGTGGTAGAGCAGTACTTC. Using reference TRBV7-9 and TRBJ2-7 for the parts outside the CDR3, the full variable domain is DTGVSQNPRHKITKRGQNVTFRCDPISEHNRLYWYRQTLGQGPEFLTYFQNEAQLEKSRLLSDRFSAERPKGSFSTLEIQRTEQGDSAMYLCASSLAGVVEQYFGPGTRLTVT.

The gene calls are TRBV14 and TRBJ2-7; D is undetermined. The ends were cut back, 4 bases at V and 4 bases at J, with 14 bases in the middle. Germline values: CDR1 SGHDN, CDR2 FVKESK. The CDR3 is made up of 14 amino acids. CDR3 sequence: CASSRLGVGYEQYF. The CDR3 coding sequence is TGTGCCAGCAGCCGGTTAGGTGTAGGGTACGAGCAGTACTTC.

The genes are TRBV7-2 and TRBJ1-5; D perhaps matches TRBD1 (6 bases). Trimming cost V 4 bases and J 5 bases, with 9 bases left between them. Germline-derived CDR1 and CDR2 are SGHTA and FQGNSA. The CDR3 runs to 13 residues. CDR3 region: CASSYRVDQPQHF. The CDR3 DNA follows: TGTGCCAGCAGCTACAGGGTGGATCAGCCCCAGCATTTT.

This clone is a singleton in its sample. The chain employs TRBV10-1 and TRBJ2-6; D uncertain. CDR3 size: 14 residues. V was cut by 4 bases and J by 0 bases, with 4 bases left in between. The V gene's germline CDR1 is WNHNN and CDR2 SYGVQD (reference sequence). The CDR3 DNA sequence: TGCGCCAGCAGTGTTCTCTCTGGGGCCAACGTCCTGACTTTC. Amino acid sequence: CASSVLSGANVLTF.

This clone was counted a few times. V and J are TRBV9 and TRBJ1-4; 8 bases match TRBD1. The length of the CDR3 is 15 residues. Per germline, CDR1 SGDLS and CDR2 YYNGEE. Trimming at V came to 4 bases and at J to 8 bases, leaving 10 bases not matched to a gene. The CDR3 nucleotides read TGTGCCAGCAGCCCAACAGGGGGGACAGCAGAAAAACTGTTTTTT. This codes for CASSPTGGTAEKLFF.